The 30 T cell receptor beta chains below were found in one sample sequenced in a study of OX40 agonist ivuxolimab in advanced cancers. Profiling relied on immunoSEQ multiplex PCR, and the TCRdb table lists in-frame clones only, not all of them. The sample consists of approximately 58,000 clones, around 84% of them appearing once. The sample was CD4+ or CD8+ T cells sorted from blood, taken in a trial of the OX40 agonist ivuxolimab. All receptors derive from an adult with an advanced solid tumor such as melanoma, head and neck, liver or kidney cancer.

This clone has more than one count but fewer than ten. V gene TRBV5-4 combines with J gene TRBJ2-3, with 16 bases fitting TRBD2. The CDR3 loop spans 17 amino acids. Germline V gene data show CDR1 as SGHNT and CDR2 as YYREEE (reference sequence). With 4 bases clipped from V and 6 bases from J, the junction kept 8 bases outside the gene matches. The CDR3 nucleotides read TGTGCCAGCAGCCCGGGGACTAGCGGGGGGGAACTGGATACGCAGTATTTT. Amino acid sequence: CASSPGTSGGELDTQYF.

V and J are TRBV7-3 and TRBJ2-1, with D perhaps given as TRBD1 or TRBD2 (5 bases each). The germline V gene encodes CDR1 SGHTA and CDR2 FQGTGA. V dropped 6 bases and J dropped 0 bases, with 18 bases sitting between them. This CDR3 is 17 amino acids long. CDR3 region: CASRDTLGASSYNEQFF. The CDR3 coding sequence is TGTGCCAGCAGGGATACCCTCGGGGCCAGCTCCTACAATGAGCAGTTCTTC.

This clone was picked up one time. This rearrangement joins TRBV5-6 to TRBJ2-1, with D perhaps TRBD2 (6 bases). Trimming removed 2 bases at V and 7 bases at J, with 16 bases between. Germline lookup yields CDR1 SGHDT and CDR2 YYEEEE. The CDR3 runs 15 residues. CDR3 sequence reads: CASSFPPGVLNEQFF. CDR3 DNA: TGTGCCAGCAGCTTTCCGCCGGGAGTGTTGAATGAGCAGTTCTTC.

In this sample, this clone turned up a few times. The V gene is TRBV5-6, the J gene TRBJ2-3; D gene uncertain. The CDR3 is made up of 15 amino acids. Germline V lookup: CDR1 SGHDT, CDR2 YYEEEE. V lost 0 bases, J lost 5 bases, and 13 bases lay in between. The CDR3 DNA follows: TGTGCCAGCAGCTTGGGGGTACTTGCTGGAGATACGCAGTATTTT. It is translated as CASSLGVLAGDTQYF.

This chain's CDR3 is CASSPPGEQYF. The CDR3, as DNA: TGTGCCAGCAGTCCTCCGGGAGAGCAGTACTTC. This sequence joins TRBV6-6 and TRBJ2-7; TRBD2 might be the D (5 bases). V was cut by 5 bases and J by 7 bases, with 9 bases left in between. The CDR3 extends over 11 amino acids. CDR1 and CDR2 from the germline V gene are MNHNY and SVGAGI (reference sequence).

This chain uses TRBV5-1 with TRBJ2-2, with 10 bases identical to TRBD1. The CDR3 extends over 14 amino acids. Germline assignment: CDR1 SGHRS and CDR2 YFSETQ. V trimming: 6 bases; J trimming: 6 bases; junction bases outside the gene matches: 5. The CDR3 region has the DNA TGCGCCAGCATCCGGGACAGGGGACCCGGGGAGCTGTTTTTT. Its protein product is CASIRDRGPGELFF.

J is TRBJ2-2 and V is TRBV28, with 10 bases matching TRBD2. CDR3 length: 16 residues. Germline lookup yields CDR1 MDHEN and CDR2 SYDVKM. V was clipped by 6 bases and J by 2 bases; unmatched bases: 6. CDR3 nucleotides: TGTGCCAGCAGGACCATAGCGGGGGGAAACACCGGGGAGCTGTTTTTT. Translation: CASRTIAGGNTGELFF.

The rearrangement joins TRBV11-2 to TRBJ1-2; perhaps TRBD1 as D (5 bases). The germline V and J ends were trimmed by 4 bases and 4 bases, with 22 bases remaining between them. The CDR3 is 17 amino acids. Germline V gene lookup returns CDR1 SGHAT and CDR2 FQNNGV. The CDR3 spells CASSSRDRVSLGYGYTF. CDR3 DNA: TGTGCCAGCAGCTCCAGGGATAGAGTCTCGTTGGGCTATGGCTACACCTTC.

The V gene is TRBV13, the J gene TRBJ2-3; TRBD2 matches at 8 bases. The CDR3 is made up of 16 amino acids. J lost 5 bases, V lost 4 bases, and 11 bases had no gene match. CDR1 is PRHDT and CDR2 is FYEKMQ in the germline V gene (reference sequence). Here the CDR3 DNA reads TGTGCCAGCAGCTCCACCTTAGCGGGGCGCGGAGATACGCAGTATTTT. Translating it yields CASSSTLAGRGDTQYF.

This rearrangement joins TRBV18 to TRBJ2-1, with 7 bases that match TRBD2. CDR3 size: 15 residues. CDR1 and CDR2 from the germline V gene are KGHSH and LQKENI. Trimming at V came to 8 bases and at J to 5 bases, leaving 12 bases not matched to a gene. In nucleotides, the CDR3 is TGTGCCAGCCGCGCGCCGGCTAGCGGCAACAATGAGCAGTTCTTC. Translated, it gives CASRAPASGNNEQFF.

V usage is TRBV5-1 and J usage is TRBJ2-7; D is possibly TRBD1 (6 bases). From germline, CDR1 is SGHRS and CDR2 YFSETQ. This CDR3 is 14 amino acids long. With 4 bases removed from V and 2 bases from J, the gap between germline ends came to 13 bases. The chain's CDR3 is CASSLWTDAYEQYF. The CDR3 DNA is TGCGCCAGCAGCCTATGGACAGATGCCTACGAGCAGTACTTC.

This rearrangement joins TRBV6-6 to TRBJ2-7; 10 nucleotides align to TRBD1. This CDR3 is 14 amino acids long. The germline CDR1 and CDR2 sequences are MNHNY and SVGAGI (reference sequence). V was pared by 2 bases and J by 3 bases, with 1 base of the junction left unmatched. The CDR3 DNA follows: TGTGCCAGCAGTTACGGGACAGGGGACTACGAGCAGTACTTC. Protein: CASSYGTGDYEQYF.

This clone has a handful of counts. The rearrangement uses TRBV6-6 and TRBJ1-1; D is unresolved. In germline, CDR1 is MNHNY, CDR2 SVGAGI (reference sequence). The CDR3 runs 14 residues. The V gene lost 6 bases and the J gene lost 0 bases, with 11 bases spanning the gap. This CDR3 is CASSSQLMNTEAFF. The CDR3 coding sequence is TGTGCCAGCAGCTCCCAGCTGATGAACACTGAAGCTTTCTTT.

This clone has a single count. The chain has TRBV28 and TRBJ1-2, with a tentative D call TRBD1 (5 bases). This CDR3 spans 13 amino acids. The V and J ends lost 6 bases and 8 bases respectively, with 16 bases between them. Germline CDR1 is MDHEN and CDR2 is SYDVKM. The CDR3 DNA sequence: TGTGCCAGCAGCCGGGACGGAGTCGGGGGCTACACCTTC. Protein sequence: CASSRDGVGGYTF.

This rearrangement joins TRBV7-6 to TRBJ2-7; the match to TRBD2 covers 7 bases. The junction had 4 bases not matched to a gene; V was cut back by 5 bases and J by 3 bases. The CDR3 contains 13 residues. Germline loops: CDR1 SGHVS, CDR2 FNYEAQ. CDR3 sequence: CASSIGTNYEQYF. CDR3 in DNA: TGTGCCAGCAGCATCGGGACTAACTACGAGCAGTACTTC.

The chain recombines TRBV15 with TRBJ2-6; TRBD1 might be the D (5 bases). Trimming left V 1 base short and J 1 base short, with 14 bases between. Germline-derived CDR1 and CDR2 are LNHNV and YYDKDF (reference sequence). This CDR3 is 18 amino acids long. The CDR3 protein is CATSRAQGLGSGANVLTF. For the CDR3, the DNA is TGTGCCACCAGCAGAGCGCAGGGATTAGGGTCTGGGGCCAACGTCCTGACTTTC.

This chain links TRBV29-1 with TRBJ2-7; 7 bases line up with TRBD2. The CDR3 has 12 amino acids. Germline trimming cut 4 bases from V and 3 bases from J; bases unmatched to any gene: 3. CDR1 is SQVTM and CDR2 is ANQGSEA in the germline V gene. The CDR3 is CSVGGLGYEQYF. The DNA for the CDR3 is TGCAGCGTTGGCGGACTAGGCTACGAGCAGTACTTC.

This sequence joins TRBV2 and TRBJ2-7; a weak D match, TRBD1 (5 bases). Germline assignment: CDR1 SNHLY and CDR2 FYNNEI. This CDR3 contains 18 residues. With 9 bases removed from V and 3 bases from J, the gap between germline ends came to 30 bases. The CDR3 sequence: CASFGAGNANPMHYEQYF. The CDR3 nucleotides read TGTGCCAGTTTTGGGGCAGGCAACGCGAATCCCATGCACTACGAGCAGTACTTC.

The CDR3 here is CASTPLGVPEQYF. The CDR3 nucleotides are TGTGCCAGCACTCCTTTGGGGGTCCCCGAGCAGTACTTC. V and J are TRBV28 and TRBJ2-7; D may correspond to TRBD1 or TRBD2 (5 bases each). The CDR3 sequence is 13 residues long. With 7 bases removed from V and 6 bases from J, the gap between germline ends came to 16 bases. CDR1 and CDR2 (germline): MDHEN, SYDVKM.

This clone has just one count. The chain carries TRBV19 and TRBJ1-1; 7 bases align to TRBD1. CDR1 is LNHDA and CDR2 is SQIVND in the germline V gene (reference sequence). The CDR3 is 21 amino acids. Trimming cost V 8 bases and J 1 base; bases outside gene matches: 28. CDR3: CASSLTGAGGIRSRKNTEAFF. CDR3 coding DNA: TGTGCCAGTTCCCTTACGGGGGCAGGGGGTATACGATCTAGAAAGAACACTGAAGCTTTCTTT.

CDR3 amino acids: CAWGTGYNEQFF. DNA of the CDR3: TGTGCCTGGGGGACCGGTTACAATGAGCAGTTCTTC. This chain links TRBV30 with TRBJ2-1; D possibly matches TRBD1 or TRBD2 (5 bases each). CDR3 length equals 12 residues. CDR1 is GTSNPN, CDR2 SVGIG, per germline (reference sequence). V was shortened by 5 bases and J by 4 bases, with 9 bases between the two germline ends.

The J gene is TRBJ1-1, the V gene TRBV19, with D perhaps matching TRBD1 (5 bases). The V end was cut by 5 bases, the J end by 1 base, with 11 bases between. Germline loops: CDR1 LNHDA, CDR2 SQIVND (reference sequence). The CDR3 has 14 residues. CDR3 sequence: CASSATAANTEAFF. The CDR3 DNA reads TGTGCCAGTAGTGCGACAGCCGCGAACACTGAAGCTTTCTTT.

The CDR3 region is CASSGRSYNEQFF. The CDR3 DNA sequence: TGTGCCAGTAGCGGGCGCTCCTACAATGAGCAGTTCTTC. The chain links TRBV19 to TRBJ2-1; D is undetermined. The CDR3 extends over 13 amino acids. V lost 6 bases, J lost 0 bases, and 6 bases lay in between. CDR1 is LNHDA and CDR2 is SQIVND in the germline V gene (reference sequence).

The chain combines TRBV30 with TRBJ2-3; D perhaps matches TRBD1 (5 bases). V was shortened by 2 bases and J by 1 base, with 10 bases between the two germline ends. The CDR3 consists of 14 residues. Germline V gives CDR1 GTSNPN, CDR2 SVGIG (reference sequence). CDR3 sequence (DNA): TGTGCCTGGAGTCCCGGACAAGGCACAGATACGCAGTATTTT. Translating gives CAWSPGQGTDTQYF.

This clone was detected once. The rearrangement uses TRBV7-8 and TRBJ1-2; D may be TRBD1 (5 bases). Germline lookup yields CDR1 SGHVS and CDR2 FQNEAQ. This CDR3 contains 17 residues. Trimming took 4 bases from V and 2 from J, leaving 20 bases between them. CDR3 sequence reads: CASSWAHTARENYGYTF. The CDR3 DNA follows: TGTGCCAGCAGCTGGGCCCACACTGCCAGGGAAAACTATGGCTACACCTTC.

The table lists this clone with a few counts. V usage is TRBV4-2 and J usage is TRBJ2-6; TRBD1 aligns across 10 bases. Germline V gives CDR1 LGHNA, CDR2 YNFKEQ. The CDR3 is made up of 18 amino acids. Germline trimming cut 1 base from V and 3 bases from J; bases unmatched to any gene: 6. The CDR3 sequence: CASSQVPGQGFGANVLTF. The CDR3 region has the DNA TGTGCCAGCAGCCAAGTACCGGGACAGGGGTTTGGGGCCAACGTCCTGACTTTC.

The CDR3 coding sequence is TGTGCCAGCAGCTTAGAGGGGGCGGTGGGGCAGTACTTC. Protein product: CASSLEGAVGQYF. The chain recombines TRBV7-8 with TRBJ2-7, with 7 bases identical to TRBD1. The germline CDR1 and CDR2 sequences are SGHVS and FQNEAQ. The CDR3 is made up of 13 amino acids. After removal of 1 base from V and 9 bases from J, the junction contained 6 bases not matched to a gene.

This rearrangement joins TRBV6-5 to TRBJ1-3, with no clear D. Trimming shortened V by 6 bases and J by 4 bases, and 16 bases separated the two germline ends. This CDR3 is 15 amino acids long. Germline assignment: CDR1 MNHEY and CDR2 SVGAGI. CDR3 sequence reads: CASRTDGSGGNTIYF. In DNA, the CDR3 is TGTGCCAGCAGGACTGACGGCTCTGGAGGAAACACCATATATTTT.

The chain joins TRBV6-5 to TRBJ1-4; D unclear. Germline CDR1 and CDR2: MNHEY and SVGAGI. Trimming pared 3 bases from V and 0 bases from J, leaving 8 bases between. This CDR3 is 15 amino acids long. This CDR3 is CASSYIGATNEKLFF. DNA of the CDR3: TGTGCCAGCAGTTATATCGGTGCAACTAATGAAAAACTGTTTTTT.

Only a few counts were recorded for this clone. The V call is TRBV27, the J call TRBJ2-7; perhaps TRBD1 as D (6 bases). CDR1 and CDR2 (germline): MNHEY, SMNVEV (reference sequence). The CDR3 runs 14 residues. The V end was cut by 5 bases, the J end by 9 bases, with 20 bases between. The CDR3 DNA reads as TGTGCCAGCAGTCGCCGGGACACCGCCTTGGGGCAGTACTTC. It yields the protein CASSRRDTALGQYF.